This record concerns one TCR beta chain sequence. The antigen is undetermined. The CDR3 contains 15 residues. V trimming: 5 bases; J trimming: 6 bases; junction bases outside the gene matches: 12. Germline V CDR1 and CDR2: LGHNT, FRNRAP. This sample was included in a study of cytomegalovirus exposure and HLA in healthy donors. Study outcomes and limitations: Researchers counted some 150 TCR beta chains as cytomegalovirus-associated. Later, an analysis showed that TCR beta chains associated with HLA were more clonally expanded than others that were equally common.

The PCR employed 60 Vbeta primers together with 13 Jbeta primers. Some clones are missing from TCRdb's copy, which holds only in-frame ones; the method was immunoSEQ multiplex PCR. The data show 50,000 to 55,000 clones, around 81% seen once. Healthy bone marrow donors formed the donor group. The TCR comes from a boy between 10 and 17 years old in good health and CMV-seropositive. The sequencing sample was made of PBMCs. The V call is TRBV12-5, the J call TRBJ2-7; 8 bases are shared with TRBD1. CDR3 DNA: TGTGCTAGTGGTCAAGGACAGGGATTTTATACCGAGCAGTACTTC. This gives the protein CASGQGQGFYTEQYF.